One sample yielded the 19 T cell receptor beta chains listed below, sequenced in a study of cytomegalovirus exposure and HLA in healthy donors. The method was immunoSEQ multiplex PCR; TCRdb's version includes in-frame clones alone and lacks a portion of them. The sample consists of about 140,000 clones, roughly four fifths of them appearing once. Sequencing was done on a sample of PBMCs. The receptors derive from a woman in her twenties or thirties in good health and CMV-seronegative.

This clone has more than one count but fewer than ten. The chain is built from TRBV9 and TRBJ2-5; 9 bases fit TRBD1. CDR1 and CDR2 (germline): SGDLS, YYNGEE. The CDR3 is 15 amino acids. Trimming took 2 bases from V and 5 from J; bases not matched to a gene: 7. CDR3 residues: CASSVSDRGWETQYF. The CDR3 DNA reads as TGTGCCAGCAGCGTGTCGGACAGGGGATGGGAGACCCAGTACTTC.

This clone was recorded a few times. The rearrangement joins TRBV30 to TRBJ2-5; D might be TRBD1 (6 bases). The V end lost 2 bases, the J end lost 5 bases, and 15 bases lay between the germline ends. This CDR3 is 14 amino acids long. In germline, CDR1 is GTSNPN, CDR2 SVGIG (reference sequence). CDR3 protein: CAWSSRQVRETQYF. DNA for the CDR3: TGTGCCTGGAGTTCCCGACAGGTTCGGGAGACCCAGTACTTC.

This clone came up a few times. CDR3 region: CASSLRAATGVTEAFF. CDR3 in DNA: TGCGCCAGCAGCTTGCGGGCCGCTACGGGGGTCACTGAAGCTTTCTTT. The gene calls are TRBV5-1 and TRBJ1-1; possibly TRBD1 for D (5 bases). The V end lost 1 base, the J end lost 4 bases, and 17 bases lay between the germline ends. CDR1 is SGHRS, CDR2 YFSETQ, per germline. This CDR3 spans 16 amino acids. Using reference TRBV5-1 and TRBJ1-1 for the parts outside the CDR3, the full variable domain is KAGVTQTPRYLIKTRGQQVTLSCSPISGHRSVSWYQQTPGQGLQFLFEYFSETQRNKGNFPGRFSGRQFSNSRSEMNVSTLELGDSALYLCASSLRAATGVTEAFFGQGTRLTVV.

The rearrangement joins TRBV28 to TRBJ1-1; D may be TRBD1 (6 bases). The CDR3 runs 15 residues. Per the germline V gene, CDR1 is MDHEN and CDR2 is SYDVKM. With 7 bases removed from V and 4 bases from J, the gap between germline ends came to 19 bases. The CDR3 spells CASTGSGGRVTEAFF. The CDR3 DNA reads TGTGCCAGCACCGGAAGCGGGGGGCGGGTCACTGAAGCTTTCTTT.

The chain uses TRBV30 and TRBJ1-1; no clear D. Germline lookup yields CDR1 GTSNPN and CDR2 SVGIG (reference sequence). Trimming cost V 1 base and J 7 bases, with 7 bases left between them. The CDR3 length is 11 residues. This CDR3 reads CAWSGFSEAFF. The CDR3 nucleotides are TGTGCCTGGAGTGGGTTTAGTGAAGCTTTCTTT.

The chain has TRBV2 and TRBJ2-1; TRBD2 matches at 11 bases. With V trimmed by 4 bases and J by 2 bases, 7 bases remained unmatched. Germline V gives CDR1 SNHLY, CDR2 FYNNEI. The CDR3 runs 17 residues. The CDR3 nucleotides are TGTGCCAGCAGTGCGATAGCGGGGGGGTCACCCTACAATGAGCAGTTCTTC. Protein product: CASSAIAGGSPYNEQFF.

This chain's CDR3 is CASSQVAGQGYNEQFF. The DNA of the CDR3 is TGCGCCAGCAGCCAAGTTGCGGGACAGGGCTACAATGAGCAGTTCTTC. This sequence joins TRBV4-3 and TRBJ2-1, with 9 bases aligning to TRBD1. The CDR3 has 16 residues. From germline, CDR1 is LGHNA and CDR2 YSLEER. J was trimmed by 3 bases and V by 1 base; bases with no gene match: 4.

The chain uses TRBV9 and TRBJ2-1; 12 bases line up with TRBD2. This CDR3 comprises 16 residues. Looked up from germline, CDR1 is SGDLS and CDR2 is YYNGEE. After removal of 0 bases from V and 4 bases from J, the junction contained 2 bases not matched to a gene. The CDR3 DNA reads TGTGCCAGCAGCGTAGAACTAGCGGGGGGTTACAATGAGCAGTTCTTC. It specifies CASSVELAGGYNEQFF. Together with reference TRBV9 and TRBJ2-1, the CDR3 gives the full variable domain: DSGVTQTPKHLITATGQRVTLRCSPRSGDLSVYWYQQSLDQGLQFLIQYYNGEERAKGNILERFSAQQFPDLHSELNLSSLELGDSALYFCASSVELAGGYNEQFFGPGTRLTVL.

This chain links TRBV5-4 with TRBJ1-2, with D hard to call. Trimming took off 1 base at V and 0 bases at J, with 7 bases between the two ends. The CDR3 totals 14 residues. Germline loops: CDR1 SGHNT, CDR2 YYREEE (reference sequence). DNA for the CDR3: TGTGCCAGCAGCTTGACAGCATCTAACTATGGCTACACCTTC. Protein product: CASSLTASNYGYTF.

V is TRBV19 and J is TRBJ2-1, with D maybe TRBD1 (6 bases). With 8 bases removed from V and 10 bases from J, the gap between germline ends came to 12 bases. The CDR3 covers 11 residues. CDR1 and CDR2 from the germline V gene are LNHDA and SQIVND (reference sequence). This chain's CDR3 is CASATGPEQFF. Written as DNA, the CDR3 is TGTGCCAGTGCCACAGGGCCCGAGCAGTTCTTC. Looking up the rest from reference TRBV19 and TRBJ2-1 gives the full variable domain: DGGITQSPKYLFRKEGQNVTLSCEQNLNHDAMYWYRQDPGQGLRLIYYSQIVNDFQKGDIAEGYSVSREKKESFPLTVTSAQKNPTAFYLCASATGPEQFFGPGTRLTVL.

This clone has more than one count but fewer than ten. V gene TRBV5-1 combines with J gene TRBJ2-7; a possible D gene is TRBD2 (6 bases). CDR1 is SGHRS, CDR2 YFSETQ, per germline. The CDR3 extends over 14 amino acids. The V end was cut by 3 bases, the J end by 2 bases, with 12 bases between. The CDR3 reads CASSSPGTAYEQYF. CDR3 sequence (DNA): TGCGCCAGCAGCTCCCCAGGGACTGCCTACGAGCAGTACTTC.

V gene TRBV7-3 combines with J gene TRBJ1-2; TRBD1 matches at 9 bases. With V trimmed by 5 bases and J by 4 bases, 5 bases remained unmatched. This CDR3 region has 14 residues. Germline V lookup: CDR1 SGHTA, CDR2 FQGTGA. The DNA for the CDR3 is TGTGCCAGCAGCCAAACGGACAGGGGCTATGGCTACACCTTC. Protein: CASSQTDRGYGYTF.

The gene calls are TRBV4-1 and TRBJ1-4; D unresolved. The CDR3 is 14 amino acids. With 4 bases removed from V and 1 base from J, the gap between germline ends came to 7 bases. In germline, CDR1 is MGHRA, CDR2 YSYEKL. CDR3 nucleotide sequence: TGCGCCAGCAGCCTCAGGCAAACTAATGAAAAACTGTTTTTT. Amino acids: CASSLRQTNEKLFF.

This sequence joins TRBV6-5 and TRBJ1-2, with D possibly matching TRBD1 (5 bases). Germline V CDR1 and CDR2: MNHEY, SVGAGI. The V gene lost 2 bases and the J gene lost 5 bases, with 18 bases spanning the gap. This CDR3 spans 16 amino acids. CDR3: CASSYTPTGHRYGYTF. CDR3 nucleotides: TGTGCCAGCAGTTACACGCCTACCGGACACAGATATGGCTACACCTTC.

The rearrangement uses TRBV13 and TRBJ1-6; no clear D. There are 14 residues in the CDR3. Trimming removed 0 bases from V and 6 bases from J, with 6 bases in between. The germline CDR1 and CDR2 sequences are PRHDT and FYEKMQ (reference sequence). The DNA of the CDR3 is TGTGCCAGCAGCTTAGGGCAGTCTAATTCACCCCTCCACTTT. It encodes CASSLGQSNSPLHF.

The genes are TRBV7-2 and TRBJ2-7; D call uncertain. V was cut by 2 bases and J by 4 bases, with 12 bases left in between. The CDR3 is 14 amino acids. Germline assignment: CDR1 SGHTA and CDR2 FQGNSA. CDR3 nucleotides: TGTGCCAGCAGCTTACAACAGCTATCTTACGAGCAGTACTTC. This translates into CASSLQQLSYEQYF. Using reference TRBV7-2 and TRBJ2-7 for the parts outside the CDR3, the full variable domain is GAGVSQSPSNKVTEKGKDVELRCDPISGHTALYWYRQSLGQGLEFLIYFQGNSAPDKSGLPSDRFSAERTGGSVSTLTIQRTQQEDSAVYLCASSLQQLSYEQYFGPGTRLTVT.

The CDR3 loop is CASSNWGPRKMTQYF. The CDR3, as DNA: TGTGCCAGCAGCAACTGGGGGCCCCGGAAGATGACCCAGTACTTC. The chain recombines TRBV11-2 with TRBJ2-5; possibly TRBD1 for D (6 bases). CDR1 and CDR2 from the germline V gene are SGHAT and FQNNGV. V was clipped by 5 bases and J by 7 bases, with 20 bases between them. The CDR3 is 15 residues long.

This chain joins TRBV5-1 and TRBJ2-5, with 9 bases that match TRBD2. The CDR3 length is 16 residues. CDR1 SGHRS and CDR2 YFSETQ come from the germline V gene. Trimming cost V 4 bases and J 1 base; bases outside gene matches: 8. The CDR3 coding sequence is TGCGCCAGCAGCCGGCGGGGGGGTTTGGCCCAAGAGACCCAGTACTTC. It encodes CASSRRGGLAQETQYF. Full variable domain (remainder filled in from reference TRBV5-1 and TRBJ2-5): KAGVTQTPRYLIKTRGQQVTLSCSPISGHRSVSWYQQTPGQGLQFLFEYFSETQRNKGNFPGRFSGRQFSNSRSEMNVSTLELGDSALYLCASSRRGGLAQETQYFGPGTRLLVL.

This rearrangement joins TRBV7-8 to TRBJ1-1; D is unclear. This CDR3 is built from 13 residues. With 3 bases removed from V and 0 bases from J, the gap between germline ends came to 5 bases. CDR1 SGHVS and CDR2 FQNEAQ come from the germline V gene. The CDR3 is CASSFTMNTEAFF. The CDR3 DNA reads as TGTGCCAGCAGCTTTACAATGAACACTGAAGCTTTCTTT.